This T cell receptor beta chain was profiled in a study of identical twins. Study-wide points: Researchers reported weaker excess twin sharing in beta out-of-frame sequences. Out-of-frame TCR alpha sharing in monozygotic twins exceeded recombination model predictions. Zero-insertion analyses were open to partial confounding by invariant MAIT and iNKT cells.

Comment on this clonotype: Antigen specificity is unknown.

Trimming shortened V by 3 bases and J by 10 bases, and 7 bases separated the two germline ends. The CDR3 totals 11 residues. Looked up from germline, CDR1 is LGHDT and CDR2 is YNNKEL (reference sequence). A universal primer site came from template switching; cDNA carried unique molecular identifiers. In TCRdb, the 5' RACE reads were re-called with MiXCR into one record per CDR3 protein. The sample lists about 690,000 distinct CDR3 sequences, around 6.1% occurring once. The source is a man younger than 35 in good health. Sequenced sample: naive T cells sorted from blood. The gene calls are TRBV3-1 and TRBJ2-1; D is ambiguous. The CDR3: CASSQRTEQFF. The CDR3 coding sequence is TGTGCCAGCAGCCAGCGAACGGAGCAGTTCTTC.